The TCR beta chain under discussion was sequenced for a study of T cells in Graves' hyperthyroidism and ophthalmopathy. Whole-study results and caveats: Ophthalmopathy was model-predicted a median about 6 months pre-onset. The majority of expanded thyroid clonotypes above 0.001 also appeared in blood.

RNA transcripts provided the source from which TCR beta CDR3 regions were amplified. The TCR CDR3 was amplified in a first-round RT-PCR using the HTBI primer set. TCRdb re-called the multiplex PCR reads with MiXCR, one entry per CDR3 protein. The sample holds about 530,000 distinct CDR3 sequences, roughly 17% seen once. As concerns this clonotype: Its antigen remains unidentified.

Duration under 3 months, a NOSPECS grade of at least 4, and a Clinical Activity Score of at least 3 characterized the ophthalmopathy patients. Diagnoses used clinical symptoms, serum thyroxine and TRAb, thyroid ultrasound and orbital computed tomography. The trim removed 2 bases at V and 1 base at J, leaving 4 bases unmatched. Looked up from germline, CDR1 is DFQATT and CDR2 is SNEGSKA (reference sequence). The CDR3 spans 15 residues. The clonotype originates from a woman aged 18-29 years with Graves' ophthalmopathy. Sample: blood. V and J are TRBV20-1 and TRBJ2-7; TRBD2 agrees at 11 bases. The CDR3 region is CSARSGTSGSYEQYF. The CDR3 DNA reads as TGCAGTGCTAGAAGCGGGACTAGCGGATCCTACGAGCAGTACTTC.